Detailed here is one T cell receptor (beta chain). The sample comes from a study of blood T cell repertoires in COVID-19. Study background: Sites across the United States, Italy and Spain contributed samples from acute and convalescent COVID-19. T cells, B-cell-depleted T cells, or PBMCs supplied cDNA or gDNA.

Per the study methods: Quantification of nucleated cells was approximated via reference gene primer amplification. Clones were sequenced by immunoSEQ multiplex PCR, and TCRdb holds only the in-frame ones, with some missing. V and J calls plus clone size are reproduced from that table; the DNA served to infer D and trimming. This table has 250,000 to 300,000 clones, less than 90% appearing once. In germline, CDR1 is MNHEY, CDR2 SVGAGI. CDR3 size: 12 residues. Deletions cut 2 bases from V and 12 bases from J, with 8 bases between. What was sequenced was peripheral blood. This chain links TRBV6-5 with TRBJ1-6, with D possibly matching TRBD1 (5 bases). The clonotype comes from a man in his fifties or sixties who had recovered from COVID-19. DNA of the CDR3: TGTGCCAGCAGTTACAGGGGAGGACCCCTCCACTTT. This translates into CASSYRGGPLHF.